This TCR beta chain originates from a study of blood T cell repertoires in COVID-19. Study in general: COVID-19 samples from acute and convalescent phases originated in the United States, Italy and Spain. Nucleic acid was either cDNA or gDNA, and it came from T cells, B-cell-depleted T cells, or PBMCs.

Germline-derived CDR1 and CDR2 are SGDLS and YYNGEE. V shed 4 bases and J 6 bases; nucleotides not matched to a gene: 8. This CDR3 spans 15 amino acids. In the original workflow: Quantification of nucleated cells was approximated via reference gene primer amplification. The repertoire was sequenced with immunoSEQ multiplex PCR; TCRdb's copy has only in-frame clones and lacks some. V, J and clone size reflect that table, while D and trimming were determined from the DNA. The profile shows roughly 200,000 clones, around four fifths of them singletons. The sample was peripheral blood. This receptor was identified in a woman aged 80 or over with active or convalescent COVID-19. The genes are TRBV9 and TRBJ2-3, with 10 bases matching TRBD1. The CDR3 DNA reads as TGTGCCAGCAGCCCTGGGGGACAGGGGATTGATACGCAGTATTTT. Translating it yields CASSPGGQGIDTQYF.